The present T cell receptor beta chain was sequenced within a study of control samples from healthy donors and cancer patients. Some clones are missing from TCRdb's copy, which holds only in-frame ones; the method was immunoSEQ multiplex PCR. The sample lists about 54,000 clones, around 95% occurring once. The source of this sequence is a woman aged 25 to 45 in good health. Source material: blood.

CDR3 sequence reads: CASSLGAGFGDYEQYF. In nucleotides, the CDR3 is TGTGCCAGCAGCTTAGGGGCCGGGTTCGGGGACTACGAGCAGTACTTC. This chain links TRBV7-9 with TRBJ2-7; perhaps TRBD2 as D (5 bases). The germline V and J ends were trimmed by 1 base and 3 bases, with 16 bases remaining between them. CDR1 and CDR2 (germline): SEHNR, FQNEAQ (reference sequence). CDR3 length equals 16 residues.